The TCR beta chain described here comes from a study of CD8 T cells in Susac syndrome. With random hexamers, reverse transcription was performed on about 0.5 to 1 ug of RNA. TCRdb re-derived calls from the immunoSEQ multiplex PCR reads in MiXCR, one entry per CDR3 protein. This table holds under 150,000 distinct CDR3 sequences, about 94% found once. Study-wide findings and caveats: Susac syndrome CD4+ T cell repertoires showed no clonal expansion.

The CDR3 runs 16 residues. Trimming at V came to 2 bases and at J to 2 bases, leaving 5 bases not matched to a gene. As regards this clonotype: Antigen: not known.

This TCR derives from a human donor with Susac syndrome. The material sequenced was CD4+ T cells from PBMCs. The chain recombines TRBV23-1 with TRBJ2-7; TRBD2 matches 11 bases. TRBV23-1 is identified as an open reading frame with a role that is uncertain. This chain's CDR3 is CASSQRLAGMPYEQYF. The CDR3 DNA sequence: TGCGCCAGCAGTCAAAGACTAGCGGGAATGCCCTACGAGCAGTACTTC.